The 30 T cell receptor beta chains below all came from one sample that was sequenced in a study of blood T cells in healthy people across ages (dated by TCRdb to 2015 to 2017). The protocol used for the library was 5' RACE. TCRdb shows the sequencer as Illumina HiSeq 2500. A second PCR of roughly 7 to 11 cycles was performed with a sample-barcoded 5' primer and a J-beta primer mix. TCRdb handled the public reads itself, with Q25 trimming in fastp and clone calling in MiXCR, and kept productive beta chains. Rows with a matching CDR3 protein are joined into one entry that keeps the most common DNA and genes. This sample comprises 800,000 or so distinct CDR3 sequences, more than 35% of them detected only once. The ten largest clonotypes hold over 15% of the sample. The sample taken for sequencing was blood. The receptor set was obtained from an elderly man in good health.

This clonotype was picked up a small number of times. The chain carries TRBV20-1 and TRBJ2-3; possible D gene TRBD2, 6 bases. This CDR3 is built from 15 residues. The germline V gene has CDR1 DFQATT and CDR2 SNEGSKA (reference sequence). The V gene lost 0 bases and the J gene lost 3 bases, with 13 bases spanning the gap. The CDR3 DNA follows: TGCAGTGCTAGAGATACAGCGGGTTGGACAGATACGCAGTATTTT. Protein sequence: CSARDTAGWTDTQYF.

The chain has TRBV7-2 and TRBJ2-3; 7 bases are a match to TRBD2. Germline V CDR1 and CDR2: SGHTA, FQGNSA. V dropped 5 bases and J dropped 6; count of bases not matched to a gene: 5. This CDR3 is 13 amino acids long. CDR3 sequence reads: CASSGRAGDTQYF. CDR3 nucleotides: TGTGCCAGCAGCGGGAGGGCAGGCGATACGCAGTATTTT.

This chain connects TRBV10-3 to TRBJ2-3; a possible D gene is TRBD2 (5 bases). This CDR3 is 13 amino acids long. CDR1 ENHRY and CDR2 SYGVKD come from the germline V gene. Deletions cut 7 bases from V and 1 base from J, with 9 bases between. The CDR3 bases are TGTGCCATCATGAAGGGAGGCACAGATACGCAGTATTTT. This encodes CAIMKGGTDTQYF.

The rearrangement joins TRBV3-1 to TRBJ2-5, with a weak D call TRBD2 (6 bases). This CDR3 comprises 15 residues. The V gene lost 2 bases and the J gene lost 11 bases, with 21 bases spanning the gap. Per the germline V gene, CDR1 is LGHDT and CDR2 is YNNKEL (reference sequence). CDR3 residues: CASSQFLASHNEQYF. The CDR3 DNA follows: TGTGCCAGCAGCCAATTCCTAGCGAGCCACAATGAGCAGTACTTC.

The rearrangement uses TRBV29-1 and TRBJ1-4; D is unresolved. The CDR3 sequence is 11 residues long. Germline CDR1 SQVTM, CDR2 ANQGSEA. With 8 bases removed from V and 4 bases from J, the gap between germline ends came to 8 bases. As DNA, the CDR3 is TGCAGCTCCGTGGTTAATGAAAAACTGTTTTTT. Its protein is CSSVVNEKLFF. Filled out from reference TRBV29-1 and TRBJ1-4, the complete variable domain reads SAVISQKPSRDICQRGTSLTIQCQVDSQVTMMFWYRQQPGQSLTLIATANQGSEATYESGFVIDKFPISRPNLTFSTLTVSNMSPEDSSIYLCSSVVNEKLFFGSGTQLSVL.

The rearrangement uses TRBV10-3 and TRBJ2-7; maybe TRBD1 (6 bases). Germline CDR1 and CDR2: ENHRY and SYGVKD. This CDR3 is built from 15 residues. V gave up 4 bases and J gave up 2 bases, with 15 bases separating them. DNA for the CDR3: TGTGCCATCAGTGGTTCGACAGGACTTACCTACGAGCAGTACTTC. This gives the protein CAISGSTGLTYEQYF.

This clonotype was counted many times. The genes are TRBV6-2 or TRBV6-3 and TRBJ2-1; 9 bases line up with TRBD2. CDR1 is MNHEY, CDR2 SVGEGT, per germline. CDR3 length equals 16 residues. The V and J ends lost 4 bases and 8 bases, in that order; junction bases with no gene match: 12. The CDR3 DNA reads as TGTGCCAGCAGTTCTCGGGTAGCGGGAGCTAAGGATGAGCAGTTCTTC. Translated, it gives CASSSRVAGAKDEQFF.

This clonotype was counted a few times. V usage is TRBV7-2 and J usage is TRBJ2-1, with TRBD2 matching over 8 bases. Per the germline V gene, CDR1 is SGHTA and CDR2 is FQGNSA. This CDR3 has 15 amino acids. The V gene end was trimmed by 3 bases and the J gene end by 6 bases; junction bases not matched to a gene: 7. The CDR3 coding sequence is TGTGCCAGCAGCTTGGGACTAGGAAATAGCAATGAGCAGTTCTTC. This translates into CASSLGLGNSNEQFF.

This chain joins TRBV7-2 and TRBJ2-1, with 11 bases lining up with TRBD2. There are 16 residues in the CDR3. Germline V lookup: CDR1 SGHTA, CDR2 FQGNSA. The J segment lost 5 bases and the V segment lost 7 bases, leaving 10 bases of the junction unmatched. The CDR3 DNA sequence: TGTGCCAGCACCCTAGACGTGGGACTAGCGGACAATGAGCAGTTCTTC. It translates to CASTLDVGLADNEQFF.

Many counts were recorded for this clonotype. V usage is TRBV12-3 or TRBV12-4 and J usage is TRBJ2-6; the D is unclear. The V end was cut by 6 bases, the J end by 0 bases, with 6 bases between. The length of the CDR3 is 14 residues. This CDR3 is CASSVNSGANVLTF. DNA of the CDR3: TGTGCCAGCAGCGTGAACTCTGGGGCCAACGTCCTGACTTTC.

The chain recombines TRBV20-1 with TRBJ2-3; the D gene is possibly TRBD2 (5 bases). Germline V gene data show CDR1 as DFQATT and CDR2 as SNEGSKA (reference sequence). V lost 7 bases and J 2 bases, leaving 10 bases between the germline ends. CDR3 length equals 12 residues. CDR3 sequence (DNA): TGCAGTGATAAGCGGTCCACAGATACGCAGTATTTT. Translating gives CSDKRSTDTQYF.

Only a few counts were recorded for this clonotype. The chain joins TRBV7-8 to TRBJ2-3, with a possible D match to TRBD2 (6 bases). CDR1 and CDR2 (germline): SGHVS, FQNEAQ. Trimming left V 7 bases short and J 0 bases short, with 17 bases between. This CDR3 has 16 residues. The CDR3 loop reads CASKLFGGVSTDTQYF. In DNA form, the CDR3 reads TGTGCCAGCAAATTGTTCGGGGGAGTAAGCACAGATACGCAGTATTTT.

The chain combines TRBV5-1 with TRBJ2-7, with D perhaps being TRBD1 or TRBD2 (5 bases each). Germline CDR1 and CDR2: SGHRS and YFSETQ. The CDR3 totals 16 residues. The germline V and J ends were trimmed by 4 bases and 0 bases, with 17 bases remaining between them. CDR3 protein: CASSPESGPVSYEQYF. The CDR3 bases are TGCGCCAGCAGCCCCGAGTCGGGGCCCGTCTCCTACGAGCAGTACTTC.

In its sample, this clonotype was seen a few times. CDR3 sequence: CASLLPGQPNEKLFF. The DNA for the CDR3 is TGTGCCAGTCTCTTACCAGGACAGCCTAATGAAAAACTGTTTTTT. The chain joins TRBV6-2 or TRBV6-3 to TRBJ1-4; D is possibly TRBD1 (6 bases). There are 15 residues in the CDR3. Per the germline V gene, CDR1 is MNHEY and CDR2 is SVGEGT. V lost 9 bases, J lost 3 bases, and 17 bases lay in between.

The rearrangement links TRBV11-2 to TRBJ2-5; D gene unclear. Per the germline V gene, CDR1 is SGHAT and CDR2 is FQNNGV. The CDR3 totals 14 residues. V shed 5 bases and J shed 5 bases, with 15 bases lying between them. The CDR3 is CASSLRTYAETQYF. The CDR3 nucleotides are TGTGCCAGCAGCCTACGGACCTATGCGGAGACCCAGTACTTC. The full variable domain, in which reference TRBV11-2 and TRBJ2-5 provide the parts outside the CDR3, is EAGVAQSPRYKIIEKRQSVAFWCNPISGHATLYWYQQILGQGPKLLIQFQNNGVVDDSQLPKDRFSAERLKGVDSTLKIQPAKLEDSAVYLCASSLRTYAETQYFGPGTRLLVL.

V is TRBV7-6 and J is TRBJ2-7, with a tentative D call TRBD2 (6 bases). The CDR3 extends over 16 amino acids. Per germline, CDR1 SGHVS and CDR2 FNYEAQ. With 7 bases removed from V and 7 bases from J, the gap between germline ends came to 26 bases. DNA of the CDR3: TGTGCCAGCACCAAAGGAGGGTATATTACGGGAATGGAGCAGTACTTC. Its protein product is CASTKGGYITGMEQYF.

The genes are TRBV5-1 and TRBJ2-2; TRBD2 agrees at 12 bases. The CDR3 sequence is 17 residues long. The V segment lost 4 bases and the J segment 4 bases; nucleotides outside the gene matches: 8. Per the germline V gene, CDR1 is SGHRS and CDR2 is YFSETQ. Here the CDR3 DNA reads TGCGCCAGCAGCAAGGGACTAGCGGGTCCTGGCACCGGGGAGCTGTTTTTT. Translation gives CASSKGLAGPGTGELFF. The whole variable domain, remainder taken from reference TRBV5-1 and TRBJ2-2, is KAGVTQTPRYLIKTRGQQVTLSCSPISGHRSVSWYQQTPGQGLQFLFEYFSETQRNKGNFPGRFSGRQFSNSRSEMNVSTLELGDSALYLCASSKGLAGPGTGELFFGEGSRLTVL.

This clonotype was seen more than once but under ten times. This rearrangement joins TRBV7-3 to TRBJ1-1; 10 nucleotides align to TRBD1. Germline assignment: CDR1 SGHTA and CDR2 FQGTGA. The V gene end was trimmed by 11 bases and the J gene end by 3 bases; junction bases not matched to a gene: 3. The CDR3 extends over 12 amino acids. CDR3 in DNA: TGTGCCTCCGGGACAGGGGACACTGAAGCTTTCTTT. Protein: CASGTGDTEAFF.

DNA of the CDR3: TGCAGTGCTAGAGATCGGAACAGATATAGCAATCAGCCCCAGCATTTT. This translates into CSARDRNRYSNQPQHF. The chain uses TRBV20-1 and TRBJ1-5; D is unclear. CDR1 is DFQATT, CDR2 SNEGSKA, per germline (reference sequence). The CDR3 length is 16 residues. Trimming left V 0 bases short and J 0 bases short, with 12 bases between.

The chain is built from TRBV24-1 and TRBJ2-1; 16 bases fit TRBD2. This CDR3 is built from 17 residues. V lost 6 bases to trimming and J lost 11 bases; unmatched junction nucleotides: 12. Looked up from germline, CDR1 is KGHDR and CDR2 is SFDVKD. CDR3 region: CATSLPQGLAGGDQQFF. The CDR3 DNA sequence: TGTGCCACCAGTCTCCCTCAGGGACTAGCGGGAGGGGATCAGCAGTTCTTC.

The chain is built from TRBV2 and TRBJ2-6, with D unresolved. Trimming pared 8 bases from V and 2 bases from J, leaving 13 bases between. Per the germline V gene, CDR1 is SNHLY and CDR2 is FYNNEI. The CDR3 sequence is 15 residues long. This CDR3 reads CASQDARAGANVLTF. For the CDR3, the DNA is TGTGCCAGCCAGGATGCAAGAGCTGGGGCCAACGTCCTGACTTTC.

This chain joins TRBV29-1 and TRBJ2-5; the D is unclear. V lost 2 bases, J lost 2 bases, and 6 bases lay in between. The germline CDR1 and CDR2 sequences are SQVTM and ANQGSEA. This CDR3 is built from 12 residues. CDR3 amino acids: CSVEQPQETQYF. The CDR3 nucleotides read TGCAGCGTTGAACAGCCACAAGAGACCCAGTACTTC.

This clonotype was detected only a few times. The chain recombines TRBV18 with TRBJ2-1, with 12 bases lining up with TRBD2. Germline-derived CDR1 and CDR2 are KGHSH and LQKENI. Unmatched junction bases numbered 6, after V lost 2 bases and J lost 10 bases. CDR3 length: 15 amino acids. The CDR3 DNA follows: TGTGCCAGCTCACCAAGGACTAGCGGGGCCCTAGAGCAGTTCTTC. Protein product: CASSPRTSGALEQFF.

This chain connects TRBV6-2 or TRBV6-3 to TRBJ2-7, with a tentative D call TRBD2 (7 bases). V lost 2 bases to trimming and J lost 0 bases, with 14 bases between them. This CDR3 has 16 amino acids. Per the germline V gene, CDR1 is MNHEY and CDR2 is SVGEGT. The CDR3 DNA is TGTGCCAGCAGTTACAGGTCGGGGGGCGTCTCCTACGAGCAGTACTTC. Protein: CASSYRSGGVSYEQYF.

This clonotype was picked up many times. The chain uses TRBV24-1 and TRBJ2-1, with 10 positions matching TRBD1. Trimming took 1 base from V and 2 from J; bases not matched to a gene: 1. CDR1 and CDR2 from the germline V gene are KGHDR and SFDVKD. CDR3 length: 16 amino acids. The CDR3 is CATSDFGQGAYNEQFF. CDR3 in DNA: TGTGCCACCAGTGATTTTGGACAGGGGGCCTACAATGAGCAGTTCTTC.

About this clonotype: This may arise from a read error, as a much more abundant clone is one base away. V gene TRBV7-9 combines with J gene TRBJ2-4; TRBD1 agrees at 12 bases. The better agreement between TRBJ2-7 and the DNA end casts doubt on the J call. Looked up from germline, CDR1 is SEHNR and CDR2 is FQNEAQ (reference sequence). This CDR3 is built from 14 residues. DNA of the CDR3: TGTGCCAGCAGCTTCGGGACAGGGGGCCACGAGCAGTACTTC. Translation: CASSFGTGGHEQYF.

This clonotype was detected once. In DNA, the CDR3 is TGCGCCAGCAGCCAAGAAGGGAGCGGGAGGGTTGAGCAGTTCTTC. Amino acids: CASSQEGSGRVEQFF. The rearrangement joins TRBV4-3 to TRBJ2-1, with 10 nucleotides matching TRBD2. There are 15 residues in the CDR3. Germline CDR1 LGHNA, CDR2 YSLEER. Trimming took 0 bases from V and 9 from J; bases not matched to a gene: 5.

This clonotype was counted ten times or more. V and J are TRBV21-1 and TRBJ2-7; the DNA was not used to check the table's D call, TRBD1. TRBV21-1 is designated a pseudogene. The CDR3 length is 13 residues. CDR3 bases: TGTGCCAGCAGCAAACAGGGGGCGTACGAGCAGTACTTC. This translates into CASSKQGAYEQYF.

This chain uses TRBV29-1 with TRBJ2-3, with 12 positions matching TRBD2. V lost 6 bases and J lost 4; bases outside the gene matches: 8. Germline CDR1 reads SQVTM; CDR2 reads ANQGSEA. The CDR3 is 15 residues long. CDR3 loop: CSVDLAGGLSDTQYF. CDR3 bases: TGCAGCGTCGACCTAGCGGGGGGGCTTTCAGATACGCAGTATTTT.

This clonotype was picked up a small number of times. The chain has TRBV7-8 and TRBJ1-6; D unclear. V was trimmed by 2 bases and J by 8 bases, leaving 10 bases between them. The CDR3 consists of 14 residues. In germline, CDR1 is SGHVS, CDR2 FQNEAQ. The CDR3, as DNA: TGTGCCAGCAGCTTATTCTTTCGGGATTCACCCCTCCACTTT. Its protein is CASSLFFRDSPLHF.